Each of the 10 T cell receptor beta chains below was sequenced from the same sample in a study of molecular identifiers for immune sequencing clone quantification. A single record per CDR3 protein comes from TCRdb applying MiXCR to the PCR reads. The sample records some 650,000 distinct CDR3 sequences, 20% being singletons. Sequenced material: naive CD8+ T cells from blood, with Jurkat cell RNA spiked in. Subset given: FACS-sorted CD8+CD4-CCR7+CD45RA+ naive T cells. The receptors were gathered from a human donor in good health. Some libraries in this study had Jurkat cell RNA spiked in.

This chain uses TRBV30 with TRBJ1-2; no clear D. CDR1 is GTSNPN, CDR2 SVGIG, per germline (reference sequence). CDR3 size: 13 residues. The V end was cut by 2 bases, the J end by 8 bases, with 15 bases between. CDR3 bases: TGTGCCTGGAGTCAATCTAACGCTCTCGGCTACACCTTC. Translating it yields CAWSQSNALGYTF.

Many counts were recorded for this clonotype. V usage is TRBV12-3 or TRBV12-4 and J usage is TRBJ2-1; D is undetermined. Trimming stripped 2 bases from V and 12 bases from J, with 14 bases between. This CDR3 comprises 13 residues. The CDR3 is CASSLSQEFGQFF. The CDR3, as DNA: TGTGCCAGCAGTTTATCTCAGGAGTTCGGGCAGTTCTTC.

This clonotype came up a few times. The J gene is TRBJ2-4, the V gene TRBV12-3 or TRBV12-4; D gene uncertain. V lost 8 bases, J lost 3 bases, and 14 bases lay in between. CDR3 length equals 14 residues. This CDR3 is CASSSRGDKNIQYF. The CDR3 DNA is TGTGCCAGCTCAAGCAGAGGAGACAAAAACATTCAGTACTTC.

This clonotype was detected ten times or more. The chain couples TRBV6-5 to TRBJ2-7; 9 bases agree with TRBD1. Germline CDR1 and CDR2: MNHEY and SVGAGI. Germline trimming cut 6 bases from V and 3 bases from J; bases unmatched to any gene: 9. The CDR3 loop spans 15 amino acids. CDR3 nucleotides: TGTGCCAGCAGAGAAGGGACAGGGCAGAGCTACGAGCAGTACTTC. As protein: CASREGTGQSYEQYF.

This clonotype was observed a handful of times. The chain joins TRBV14 to TRBJ2-7; 7 bases align to TRBD1. The length of the CDR3 is 15 residues. Germline V lookup: CDR1 SGHDN, CDR2 FVKESK. With V trimmed by 6 bases and J by 0 bases, 8 bases remained unmatched. The chain's CDR3 is CASSHRGQTSYEQYF. As DNA, the CDR3 is TGTGCCAGCAGTCACAGGGGCCAGACCTCCTACGAGCAGTACTTC.

The chain joins TRBV5-6 to TRBJ1-3; weak D call: TRBD1 (6 bases). This CDR3 contains 17 residues. The V gene lost 1 base and the J gene lost 3 bases, with 17 bases spanning the gap. Looked up from germline, CDR1 is SGHDT and CDR2 is YYEEEE. The CDR3: CASSLLSRDTYGNTIYF. In DNA, the CDR3 is TGTGCCAGCAGCTTGCTGTCCCGGGACACTTATGGAAACACCATATATTTT.

The chain combines TRBV10-3 with TRBJ2-1, with 8 positions matching TRBD2. Trimming removed 3 bases from V and 5 bases from J; junction bases left unmatched: 6. The germline V gene encodes CDR1 ENHRY and CDR2 SYGVKD. The CDR3 extends over 15 amino acids. CDR3 sequence: CAISDPGLVDNEQFF. For the CDR3, the DNA is TGTGCCATCAGTGATCCGGGACTAGTAGACAATGAGCAGTTCTTC.

The table lists this clonotype with many counts. The V gene is TRBV29-1, the J gene TRBJ1-1, with a possible D match to TRBD1 (6 bases). The germline gives CDR1 SQVTM, CDR2 ANQGSEA. V lost 6 bases and J 5 bases, leaving 16 bases between the germline ends. The CDR3 has 13 amino acids. DNA of the CDR3: TGCAGCGTCCAGACAGGCTCGGGGACTGAAGCTTTCTTT. This encodes CSVQTGSGTEAFF. Based on the CDR3 plus reference TRBV29-1 and TRBJ1-1, the full variable domain is SAVISQKPSRDICQRGTSLTIQCQVDSQVTMMFWYRQQPGQSLTLIATANQGSEATYESGFVIDKFPISRPNLTFSTLTVSNMSPEDSSIYLCSVQTGSGTEAFFGQGTRLTVV.

This clonotype appeared many times. V gene TRBV30 combines with J gene TRBJ2-7; D is possibly TRBD2 (5 bases). The germline V gene encodes CDR1 GTSNPN and CDR2 SVGIG (reference sequence). Deletions cut 5 bases from V and 4 bases from J, with 12 bases between. The length of the CDR3 is 12 residues. The CDR3 is CAWDGGTYEQYF. CDR3 in DNA: TGTGCCTGGGACGGAGGAACATACGAGCAGTACTTC.

Remarks on this clonotype: A single base separates this from a much larger clone, so it may be a read error. This rearrangement joins TRBV29-1 to TRBJ2-1; the match to TRBD2 covers 13 bases. CDR3 length: 13 amino acids. In germline, CDR1 is SQVTM, CDR2 ANQGSEA. Germline trimming cut 6 bases from V and 6 bases from J; bases unmatched to any gene: 2. CDR3 DNA: TGCAGCGTCCGGACTAGCGGGAGCAATGAGCAGTTCTTC. This gives the protein CSVRTSGSNEQFF.